The sequence of this T cell receptor beta chain was determined in a study of T cell responses to AZD1222 COVID-19 vaccine. Study-wide points: Breadth and depth of Spike-specific TCRs rose after two AZD1222 doses.

About this clone itself: Its target is not known.

The CDR3 has 16 residues. Sequenced by immunoSEQ multiplex PCR; TCRdb stores in-frame clones only, minus some. The sample contains around 110,000 clones, 80% to 90% of which appear only once. This sequence was found in an adult in good health. The chain employs TRBV21-1 and TRBJ1-2. TRBV21-1 represents a pseudogene. Sequenced here: peripheral blood, sampled on day 0 of MenACWY control vaccination. The CDR3 reads CASSKGTGGPNYGYTF. CDR3 DNA sequence: TGTGCCAGCAGCAAAGGAACGGGAGGACCTAACTATGGCTACACCTTC.